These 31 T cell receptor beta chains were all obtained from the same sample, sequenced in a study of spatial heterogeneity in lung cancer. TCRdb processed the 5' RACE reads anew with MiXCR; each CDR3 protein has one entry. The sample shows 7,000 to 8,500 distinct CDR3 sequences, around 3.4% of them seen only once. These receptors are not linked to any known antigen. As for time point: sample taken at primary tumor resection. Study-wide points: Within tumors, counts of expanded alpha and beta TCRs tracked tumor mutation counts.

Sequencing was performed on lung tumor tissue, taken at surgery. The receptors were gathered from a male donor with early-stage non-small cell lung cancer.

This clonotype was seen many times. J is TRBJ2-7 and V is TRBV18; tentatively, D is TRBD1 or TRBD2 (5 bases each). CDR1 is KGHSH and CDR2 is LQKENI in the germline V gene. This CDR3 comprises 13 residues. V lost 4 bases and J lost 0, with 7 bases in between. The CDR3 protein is CASSRGDSYEQYF. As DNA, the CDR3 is TGTGCCAGCTCACGAGGGGACTCCTACGAGCAGTACTTC. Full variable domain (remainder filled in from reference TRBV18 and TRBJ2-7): NAGVMQNPRHLVRRRGQEARLRCSPMKGHSHVYWYRQLPEEGLKFMVYLQKENIIDESGMPKERFSAEFPKEGPSILRIQQVVRGDSAAYFCASSRGDSYEQYFGPGTRLTVT.

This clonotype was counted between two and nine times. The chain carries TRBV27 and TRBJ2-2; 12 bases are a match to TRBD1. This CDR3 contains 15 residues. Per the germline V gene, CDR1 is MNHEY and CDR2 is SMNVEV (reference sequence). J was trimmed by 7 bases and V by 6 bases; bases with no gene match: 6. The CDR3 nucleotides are TGTGCCAGCAGCACGGGACAGGGGGCGGGCGGGGAGCTGTTTTTT. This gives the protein CASSTGQGAGGELFF.

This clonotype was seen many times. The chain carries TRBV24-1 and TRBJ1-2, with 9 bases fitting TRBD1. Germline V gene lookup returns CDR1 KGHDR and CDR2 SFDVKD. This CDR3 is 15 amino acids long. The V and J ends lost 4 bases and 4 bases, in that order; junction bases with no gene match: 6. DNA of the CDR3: TGTGCCACCAGTGAATCCGGGACAGGGTCCTATGGCTACACCTTC. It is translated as CATSESGTGSYGYTF.

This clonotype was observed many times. CDR3 coding DNA: TGTGCCATCAGGGGGGAGAGCGGGAGATCAAATGAGCAGTTCTTC. It translates to CAIRGESGRSNEQFF. The chain carries TRBV10-3 and TRBJ2-1, with 8 positions matching TRBD2. The CDR3 consists of 15 residues. V trimming: 6 bases; J trimming: 7 bases; junction bases outside the gene matches: 11. The germline V gene has CDR1 ENHRY and CDR2 SYGVKD.

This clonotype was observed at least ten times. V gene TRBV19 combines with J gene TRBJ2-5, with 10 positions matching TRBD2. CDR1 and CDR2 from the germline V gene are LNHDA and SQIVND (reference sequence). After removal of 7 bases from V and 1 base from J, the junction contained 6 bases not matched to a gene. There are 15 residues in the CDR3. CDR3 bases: TGTGCCAGTACCTCTAGCGGGAGTCCCCAAGAGACCCAGTACTTC. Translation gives CASTSSGSPQETQYF.

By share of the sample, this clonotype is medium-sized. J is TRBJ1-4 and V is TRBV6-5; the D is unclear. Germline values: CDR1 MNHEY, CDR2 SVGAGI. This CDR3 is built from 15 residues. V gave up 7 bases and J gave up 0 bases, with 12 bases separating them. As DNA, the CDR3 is TGTGCCAGCACCCCCACTCCCTCAACTAATGAAAAACTGTTTTTT. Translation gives CASTPTPSTNEKLFF.

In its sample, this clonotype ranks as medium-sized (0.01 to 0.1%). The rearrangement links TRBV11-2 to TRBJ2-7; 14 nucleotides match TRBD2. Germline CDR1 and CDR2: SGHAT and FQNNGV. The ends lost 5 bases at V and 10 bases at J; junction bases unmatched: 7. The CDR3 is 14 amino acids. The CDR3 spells CASSQGLAGAGQYF. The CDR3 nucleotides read TGTGCCAGCAGCCAGGGACTAGCGGGAGCTGGCCAGTACTTC.

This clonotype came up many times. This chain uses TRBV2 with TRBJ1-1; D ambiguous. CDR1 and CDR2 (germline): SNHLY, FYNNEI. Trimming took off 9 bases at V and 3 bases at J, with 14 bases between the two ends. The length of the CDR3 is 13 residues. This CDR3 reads CASIQELDTEAFF. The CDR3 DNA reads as TGTGCCAGTATCCAGGAGTTGGACACTGAAGCTTTCTTT.

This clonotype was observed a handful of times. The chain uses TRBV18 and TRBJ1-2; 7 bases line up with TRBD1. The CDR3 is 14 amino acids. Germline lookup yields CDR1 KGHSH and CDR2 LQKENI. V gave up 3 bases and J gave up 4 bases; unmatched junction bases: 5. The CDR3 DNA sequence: TGTGCCAGCTCACCCGACAGGGTAAGCTATGGCTACACCTTC. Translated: CASSPDRVSYGYTF.

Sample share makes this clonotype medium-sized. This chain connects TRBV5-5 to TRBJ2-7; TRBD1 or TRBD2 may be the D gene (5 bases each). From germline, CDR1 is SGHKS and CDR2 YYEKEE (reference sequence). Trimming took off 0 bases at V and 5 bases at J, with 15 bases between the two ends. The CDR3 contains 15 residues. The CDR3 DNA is TGTGCCAGCAGCTTGGACGGGGCGCTCCCAAACGAGCAGTACTTC. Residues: CASSLDGALPNEQYF.

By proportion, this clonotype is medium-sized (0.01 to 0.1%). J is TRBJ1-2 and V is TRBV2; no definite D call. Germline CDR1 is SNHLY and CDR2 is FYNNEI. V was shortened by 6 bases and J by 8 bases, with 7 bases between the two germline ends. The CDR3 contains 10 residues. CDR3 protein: CASRVQGYTF. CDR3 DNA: TGTGCCAGCAGGGTACAGGGCTACACCTTC.

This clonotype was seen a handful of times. In DNA, the CDR3 is TGTGCCAGCAGGTTTCGGGACAGCAACACAGATACGCAGTATTTT. Encoded protein: CASRFRDSNTDTQYF. This chain uses TRBV5-8 with TRBJ2-3; 7 bases align to TRBD1. J was trimmed by 2 bases and V by 5 bases; bases with no gene match: 8. The CDR3 length is 15 residues. CDR1 and CDR2 from the germline V gene are SGHTS and YDEGEE.

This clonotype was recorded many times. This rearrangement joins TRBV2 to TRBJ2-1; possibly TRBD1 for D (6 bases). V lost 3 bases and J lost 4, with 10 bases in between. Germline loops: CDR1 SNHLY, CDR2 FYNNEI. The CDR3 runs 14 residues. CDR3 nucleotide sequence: TGTGCCAGCAGTGACCAGGGGCTTTACAATGAGCAGTTCTTC. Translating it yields CASSDQGLYNEQFF.

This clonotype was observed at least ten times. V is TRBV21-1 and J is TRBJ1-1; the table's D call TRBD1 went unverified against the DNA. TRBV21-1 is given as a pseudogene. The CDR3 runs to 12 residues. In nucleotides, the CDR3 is TGTGCCAGCAGCCGCGGGGGCGCTGAAGCTTTCTTT. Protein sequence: CASSRGGAEAFF.

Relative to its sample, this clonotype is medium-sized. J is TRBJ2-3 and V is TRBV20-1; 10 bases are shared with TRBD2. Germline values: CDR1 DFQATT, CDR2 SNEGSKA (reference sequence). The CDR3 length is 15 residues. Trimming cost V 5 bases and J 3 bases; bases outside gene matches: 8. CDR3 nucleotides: TGCAGTGCTCCCGTAGCGGGAGGCCTGACAGATACGCAGTATTTT. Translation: CSAPVAGGLTDTQYF.

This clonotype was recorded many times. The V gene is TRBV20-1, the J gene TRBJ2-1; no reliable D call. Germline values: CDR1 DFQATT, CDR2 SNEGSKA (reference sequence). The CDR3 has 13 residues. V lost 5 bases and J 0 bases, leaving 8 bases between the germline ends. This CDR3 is CSAQIPSYNEQFF. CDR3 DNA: TGCAGTGCTCAGATCCCCTCCTACAATGAGCAGTTCTTC.

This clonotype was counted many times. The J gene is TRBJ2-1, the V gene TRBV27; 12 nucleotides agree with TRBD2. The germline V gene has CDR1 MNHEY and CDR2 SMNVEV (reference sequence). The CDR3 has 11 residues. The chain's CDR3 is CLTSGGDEQFF. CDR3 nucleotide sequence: TGTTTGACTAGCGGGGGCGATGAGCAGTTCTTC.

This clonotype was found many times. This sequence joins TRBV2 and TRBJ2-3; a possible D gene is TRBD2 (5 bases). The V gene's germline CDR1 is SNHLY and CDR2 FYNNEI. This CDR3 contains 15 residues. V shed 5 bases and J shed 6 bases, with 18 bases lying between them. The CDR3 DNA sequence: TGTGCCAGCAGTCCCGACCCACCGAGAGGGGATACGCAGTATTTT. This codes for CASSPDPPRGDTQYF.

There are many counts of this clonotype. CDR3 protein: CASSSTGLSTDTQYF. The CDR3 DNA is TGTGCCAGCAGTTCCACAGGGCTGTCCACAGATACGCAGTATTTT. The V gene is TRBV2, the J gene TRBJ2-3; possible D gene TRBD1, 6 bases. V shed 5 bases and J shed 2 bases, with 14 bases lying between them. The CDR3 loop spans 15 amino acids. Germline assignment: CDR1 SNHLY and CDR2 FYNNEI.

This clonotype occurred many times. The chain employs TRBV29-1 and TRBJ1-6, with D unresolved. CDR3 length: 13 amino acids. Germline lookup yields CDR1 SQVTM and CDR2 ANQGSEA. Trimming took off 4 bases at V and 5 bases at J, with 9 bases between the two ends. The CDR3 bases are TGCAGCGTTGGAATAGATGATAATTCACCCCTCCACTTT. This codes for CSVGIDDNSPLHF.

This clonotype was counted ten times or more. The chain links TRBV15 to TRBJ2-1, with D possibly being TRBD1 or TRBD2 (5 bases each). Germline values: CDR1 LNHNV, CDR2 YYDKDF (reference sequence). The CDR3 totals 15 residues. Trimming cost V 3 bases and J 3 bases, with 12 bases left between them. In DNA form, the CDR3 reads TGTGCCACCAGCAGCCGGACTGGGGGCTACAATGAGCAGTTCTTC. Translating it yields CATSSRTGGYNEQFF.

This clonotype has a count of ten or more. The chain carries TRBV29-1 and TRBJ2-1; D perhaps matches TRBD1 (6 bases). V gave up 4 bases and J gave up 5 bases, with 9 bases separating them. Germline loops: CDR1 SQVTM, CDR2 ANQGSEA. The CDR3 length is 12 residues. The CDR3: CSVGTDNNEQFF. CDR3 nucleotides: TGCAGCGTTGGGACAGATAACAATGAGCAGTTCTTC.

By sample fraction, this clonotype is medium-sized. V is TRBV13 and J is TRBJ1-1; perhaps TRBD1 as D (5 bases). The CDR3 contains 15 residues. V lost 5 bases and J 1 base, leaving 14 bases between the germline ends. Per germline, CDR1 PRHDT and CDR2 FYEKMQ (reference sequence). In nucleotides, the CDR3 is TGTGCCAGCAGCGTCTCCGGGACTTGGAACACTGAAGCTTTCTTT. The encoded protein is CASSVSGTWNTEAFF.

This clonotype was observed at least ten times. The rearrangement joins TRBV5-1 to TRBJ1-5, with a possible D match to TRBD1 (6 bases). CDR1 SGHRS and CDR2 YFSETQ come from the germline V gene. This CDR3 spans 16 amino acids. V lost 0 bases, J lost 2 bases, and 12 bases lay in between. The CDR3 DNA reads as TGCGCCAGCAGCTTGGATGGAGGGGGTGGCAATCAGCCCCAGCATTTT. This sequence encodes CASSLDGGGGNQPQHF. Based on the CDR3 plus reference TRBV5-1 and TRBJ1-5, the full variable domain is KAGVTQTPRYLIKTRGQQVTLSCSPISGHRSVSWYQQTPGQGLQFLFEYFSETQRNKGNFPGRFSGRQFSNSRSEMNVSTLELGDSALYLCASSLDGGGGNQPQHFGDGTRLSIL.

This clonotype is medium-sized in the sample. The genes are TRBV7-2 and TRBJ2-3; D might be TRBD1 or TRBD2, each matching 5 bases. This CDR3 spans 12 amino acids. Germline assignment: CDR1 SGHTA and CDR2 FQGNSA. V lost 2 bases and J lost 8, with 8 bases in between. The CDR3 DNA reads TGTGCCAGCAGCTTATCAGGGAGTACGCAGTATTTT. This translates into CASSLSGSTQYF.

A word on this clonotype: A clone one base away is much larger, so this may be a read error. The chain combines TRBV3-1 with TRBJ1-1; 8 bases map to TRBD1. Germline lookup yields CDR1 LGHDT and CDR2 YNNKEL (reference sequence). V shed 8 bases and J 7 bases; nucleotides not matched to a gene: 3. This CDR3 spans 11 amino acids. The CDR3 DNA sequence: TGTGCCAGCGGACAGGGCCGTGAAGCTTTCTTT. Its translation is CASGQGREAFF.

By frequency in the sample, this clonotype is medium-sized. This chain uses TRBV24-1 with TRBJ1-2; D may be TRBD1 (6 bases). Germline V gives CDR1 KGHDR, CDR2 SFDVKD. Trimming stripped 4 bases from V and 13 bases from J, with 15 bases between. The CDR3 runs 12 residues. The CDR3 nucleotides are TGTGCCACCAGTGAAGAGGCGGGACACCCCACCTTC. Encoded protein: CATSEEAGHPTF.

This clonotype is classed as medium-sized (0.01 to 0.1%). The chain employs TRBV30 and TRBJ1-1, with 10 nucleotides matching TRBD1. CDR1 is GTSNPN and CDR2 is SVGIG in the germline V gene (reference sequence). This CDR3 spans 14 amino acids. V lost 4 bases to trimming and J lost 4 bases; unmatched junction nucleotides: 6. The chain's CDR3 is CAWITDRGVTEAFF. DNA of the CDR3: TGTGCCTGGATTACGGACAGGGGGGTCACTGAAGCTTTCTTT.

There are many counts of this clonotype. The CDR3 is CASSQRAANTEAFF. As DNA, the CDR3 is TGCGCCAGCAGCCAAAGGGCGGCCAACACTGAAGCTTTCTTT. The chain joins TRBV5-1 to TRBJ1-1; D call uncertain. Trimming took 4 bases from V and 2 from J, leaving 12 bases between them. Per the germline V gene, CDR1 is SGHRS and CDR2 is YFSETQ. The CDR3 has 14 residues.

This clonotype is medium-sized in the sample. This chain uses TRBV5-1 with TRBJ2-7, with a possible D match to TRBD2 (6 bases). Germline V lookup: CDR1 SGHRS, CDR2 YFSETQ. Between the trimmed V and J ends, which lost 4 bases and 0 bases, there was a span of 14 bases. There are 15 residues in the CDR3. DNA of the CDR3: TGCGCCAGCAGCCTACTAGACGGGAGCTCCTACGAGCAGTACTTC. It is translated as CASSLLDGSSYEQYF.

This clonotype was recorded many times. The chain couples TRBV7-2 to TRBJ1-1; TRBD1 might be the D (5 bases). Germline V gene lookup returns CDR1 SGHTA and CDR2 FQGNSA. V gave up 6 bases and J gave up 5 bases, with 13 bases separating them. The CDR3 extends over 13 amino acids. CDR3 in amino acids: CASSFTRGTEAFF. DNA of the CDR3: TGTGCCAGCAGTTTTACCCGGGGGACTGAAGCTTTCTTT.